Listed here is a single T cell receptor (beta chain). Germline CDR1 and CDR2: MNHEY and SVGAGI. V shed 6 bases and J 4 bases; nucleotides not matched to a gene: 5. The length of the CDR3 is 14 residues. Reverse transcription of all isolated RNA meant that expressed TCRB transcripts were sequenced. The repertoire was sequenced with immunoSEQ multiplex PCR; TCRdb's copy has only in-frame clones and lacks some. The data hold roughly 310,000 clones, with about 10% observed a single time. This entry is derived from a study of beta chain features in type 1 diabetes. The rearrangement links TRBV6-5 to TRBJ2-2, with TRBD1 matching 7 bases. The clonotype was recovered from a woman aged 25 to 39 in good health. The material sequenced was naive CD4+ T cells from blood. The CDR3 protein is CASRQGVATGELFF. CDR3 nucleotide sequence: TGTGCCAGCAGGCAGGGGGTTGCCACCGGGGAGCTGTTTTTT.